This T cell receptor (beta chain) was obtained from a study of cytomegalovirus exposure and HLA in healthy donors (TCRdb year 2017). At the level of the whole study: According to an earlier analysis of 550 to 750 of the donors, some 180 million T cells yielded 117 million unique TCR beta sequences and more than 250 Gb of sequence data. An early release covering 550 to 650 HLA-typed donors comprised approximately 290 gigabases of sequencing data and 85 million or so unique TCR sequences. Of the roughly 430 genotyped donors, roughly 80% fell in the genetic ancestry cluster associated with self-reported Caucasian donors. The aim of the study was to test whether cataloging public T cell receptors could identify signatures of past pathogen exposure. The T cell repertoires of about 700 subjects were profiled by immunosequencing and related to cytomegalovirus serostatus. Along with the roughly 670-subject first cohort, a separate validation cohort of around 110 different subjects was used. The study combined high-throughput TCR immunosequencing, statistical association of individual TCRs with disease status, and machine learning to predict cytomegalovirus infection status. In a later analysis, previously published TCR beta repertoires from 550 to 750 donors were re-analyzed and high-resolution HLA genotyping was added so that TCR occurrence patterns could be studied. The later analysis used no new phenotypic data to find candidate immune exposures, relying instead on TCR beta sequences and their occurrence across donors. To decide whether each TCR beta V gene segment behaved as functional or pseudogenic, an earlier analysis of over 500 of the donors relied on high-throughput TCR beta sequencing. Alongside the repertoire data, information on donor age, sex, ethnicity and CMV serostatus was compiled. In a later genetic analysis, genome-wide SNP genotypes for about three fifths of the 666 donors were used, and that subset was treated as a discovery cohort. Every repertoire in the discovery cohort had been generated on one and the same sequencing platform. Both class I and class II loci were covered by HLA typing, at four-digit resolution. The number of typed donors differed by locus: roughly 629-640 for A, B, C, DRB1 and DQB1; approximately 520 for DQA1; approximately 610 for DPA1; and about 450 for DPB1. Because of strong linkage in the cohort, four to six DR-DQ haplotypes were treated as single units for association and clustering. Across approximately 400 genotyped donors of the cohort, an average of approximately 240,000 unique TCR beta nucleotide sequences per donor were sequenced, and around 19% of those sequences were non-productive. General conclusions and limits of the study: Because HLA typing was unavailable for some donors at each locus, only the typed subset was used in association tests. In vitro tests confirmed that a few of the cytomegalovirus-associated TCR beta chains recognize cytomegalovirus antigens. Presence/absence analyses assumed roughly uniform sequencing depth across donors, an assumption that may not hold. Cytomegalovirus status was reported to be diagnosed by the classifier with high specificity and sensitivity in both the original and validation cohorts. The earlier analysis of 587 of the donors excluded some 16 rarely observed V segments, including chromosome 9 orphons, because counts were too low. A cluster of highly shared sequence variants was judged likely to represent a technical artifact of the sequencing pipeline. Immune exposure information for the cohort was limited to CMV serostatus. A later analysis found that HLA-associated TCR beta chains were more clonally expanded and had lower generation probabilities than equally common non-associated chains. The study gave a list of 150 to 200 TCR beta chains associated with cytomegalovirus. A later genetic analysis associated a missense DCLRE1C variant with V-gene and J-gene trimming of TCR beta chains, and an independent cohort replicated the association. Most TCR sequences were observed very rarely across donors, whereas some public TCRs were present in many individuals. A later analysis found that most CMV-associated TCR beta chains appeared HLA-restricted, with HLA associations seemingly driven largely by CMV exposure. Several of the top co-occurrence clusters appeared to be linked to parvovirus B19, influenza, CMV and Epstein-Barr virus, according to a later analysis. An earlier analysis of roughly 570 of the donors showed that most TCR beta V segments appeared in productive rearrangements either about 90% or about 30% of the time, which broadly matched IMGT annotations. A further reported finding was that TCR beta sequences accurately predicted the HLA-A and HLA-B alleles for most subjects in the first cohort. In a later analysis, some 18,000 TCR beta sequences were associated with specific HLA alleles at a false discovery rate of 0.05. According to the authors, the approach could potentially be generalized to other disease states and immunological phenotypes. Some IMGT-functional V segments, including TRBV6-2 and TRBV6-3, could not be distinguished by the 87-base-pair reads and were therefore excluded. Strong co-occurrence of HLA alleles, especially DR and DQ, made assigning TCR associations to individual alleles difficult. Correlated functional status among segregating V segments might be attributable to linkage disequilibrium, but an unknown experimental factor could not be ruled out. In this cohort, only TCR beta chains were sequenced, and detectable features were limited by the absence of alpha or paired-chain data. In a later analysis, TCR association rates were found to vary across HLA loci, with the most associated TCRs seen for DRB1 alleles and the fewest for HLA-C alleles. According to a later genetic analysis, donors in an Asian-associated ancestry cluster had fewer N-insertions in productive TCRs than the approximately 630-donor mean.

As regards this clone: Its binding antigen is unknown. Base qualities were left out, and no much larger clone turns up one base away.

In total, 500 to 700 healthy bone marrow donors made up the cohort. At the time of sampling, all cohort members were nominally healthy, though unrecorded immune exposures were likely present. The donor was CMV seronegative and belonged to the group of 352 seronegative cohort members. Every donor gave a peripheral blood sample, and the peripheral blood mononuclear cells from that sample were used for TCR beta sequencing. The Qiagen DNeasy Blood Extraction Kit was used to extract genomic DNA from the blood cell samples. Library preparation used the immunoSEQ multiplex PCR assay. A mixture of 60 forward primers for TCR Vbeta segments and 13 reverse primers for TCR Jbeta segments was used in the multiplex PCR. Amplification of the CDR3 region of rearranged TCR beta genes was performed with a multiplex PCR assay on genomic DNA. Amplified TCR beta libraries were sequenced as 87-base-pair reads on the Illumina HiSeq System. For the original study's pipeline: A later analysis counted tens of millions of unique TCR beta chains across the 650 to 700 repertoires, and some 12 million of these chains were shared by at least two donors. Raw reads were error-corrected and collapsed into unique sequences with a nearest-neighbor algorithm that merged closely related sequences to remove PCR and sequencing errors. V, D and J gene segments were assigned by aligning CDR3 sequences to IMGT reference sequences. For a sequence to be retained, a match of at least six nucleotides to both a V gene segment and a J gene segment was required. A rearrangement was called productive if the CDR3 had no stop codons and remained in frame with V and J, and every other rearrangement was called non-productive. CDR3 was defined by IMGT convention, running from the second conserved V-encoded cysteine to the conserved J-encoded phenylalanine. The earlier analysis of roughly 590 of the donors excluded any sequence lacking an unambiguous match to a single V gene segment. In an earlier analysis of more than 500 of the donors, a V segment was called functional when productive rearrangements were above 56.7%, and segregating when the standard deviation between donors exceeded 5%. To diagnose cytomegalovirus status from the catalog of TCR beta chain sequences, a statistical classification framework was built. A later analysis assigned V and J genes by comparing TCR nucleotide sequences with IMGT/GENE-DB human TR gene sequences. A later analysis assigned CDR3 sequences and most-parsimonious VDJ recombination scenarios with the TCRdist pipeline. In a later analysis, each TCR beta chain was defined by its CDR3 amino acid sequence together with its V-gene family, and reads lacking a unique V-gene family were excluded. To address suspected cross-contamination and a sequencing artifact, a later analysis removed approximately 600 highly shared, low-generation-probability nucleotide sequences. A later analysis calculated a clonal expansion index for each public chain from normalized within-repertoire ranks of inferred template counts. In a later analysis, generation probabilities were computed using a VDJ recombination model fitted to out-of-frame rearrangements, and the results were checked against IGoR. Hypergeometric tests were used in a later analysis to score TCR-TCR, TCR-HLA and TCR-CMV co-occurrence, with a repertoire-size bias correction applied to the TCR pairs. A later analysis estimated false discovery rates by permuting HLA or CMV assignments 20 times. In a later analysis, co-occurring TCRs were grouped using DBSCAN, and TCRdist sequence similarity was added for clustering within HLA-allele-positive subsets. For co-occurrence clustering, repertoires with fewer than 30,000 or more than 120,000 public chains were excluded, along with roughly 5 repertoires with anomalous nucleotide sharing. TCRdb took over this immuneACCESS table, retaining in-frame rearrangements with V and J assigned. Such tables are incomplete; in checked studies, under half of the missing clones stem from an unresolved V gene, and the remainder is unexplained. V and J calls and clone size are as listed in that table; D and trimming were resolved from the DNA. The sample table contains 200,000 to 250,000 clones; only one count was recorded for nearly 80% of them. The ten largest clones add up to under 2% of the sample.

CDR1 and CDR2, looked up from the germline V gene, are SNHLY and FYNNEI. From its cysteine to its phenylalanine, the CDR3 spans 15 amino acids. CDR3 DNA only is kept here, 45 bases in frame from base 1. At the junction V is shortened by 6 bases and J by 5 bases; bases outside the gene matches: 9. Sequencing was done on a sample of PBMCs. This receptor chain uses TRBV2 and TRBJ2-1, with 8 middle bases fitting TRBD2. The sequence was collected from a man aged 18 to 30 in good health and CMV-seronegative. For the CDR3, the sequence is CASSLSGNTNNEQFF. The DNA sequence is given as TGTGCCAGCAGCCTTAGCGGGAACACAAACAATGAGCAGTTCTTC.